This T cell receptor (beta chain) comes out of a study of OX40 agonist ivuxolimab in advanced cancers. This CDR3 contains 12 residues. V lost 3 bases and J lost 5, with 8 bases in between. Germline-derived CDR1 and CDR2 are SGHTS and YDEGEE. Profiling relied on immunoSEQ multiplex PCR, and the TCRdb table lists in-frame clones only, not all of them. The top ten hold about 0.2% of the sample, which has about 88,000 clones, approximately 85% seen once. Remarks on this clone: Its specificity is unknown.

Study-level points and caveats: With doses of 0.1 to 3.0 mg/kg, CD4+ and CD8+ blood T cells had undergone clonal expansion by week 6.

The TCR sequence derives from an adult with an advanced solid tumor such as melanoma, head and neck, liver or kidney cancer. The sequencing here drew on CD4+ or CD8+ T cells sorted from blood, taken in a trial of the OX40 agonist ivuxolimab. The chain has TRBV5-8 and TRBJ2-5, with D perhaps TRBD2 (5 bases). The CDR3 protein is CASSWTHETQYF. As DNA, the CDR3 is TGTGCCAGCAGCTGGACTCATGAGACCCAGTACTTC.